This is a list of T cell receptor beta chains from one sample in a study of beta chain features in type 1 diabetes. Sequenced by immunoSEQ multiplex PCR; TCRdb stores in-frame clones only, minus some. There are 200,000 to 250,000 clones in the sample; 25% to 30% occur only once, and more than 3% lies in the top ten. The sequenced sample consisted of central memory CD4+ T cells from blood. Receptors were obtained from a young man in good health. CDR3s include the opening cysteine and the closing phenylalanine or tryptophan. A D gene is named only where the DNA matches it firmly. Some rows have no size entry. The others give once, few or many, or a class for an expanded clone.

j_call: TRBJ1-1
v_call: TRBV27
clone_size: many
d_call: -
cdr3_nt: TGTGCCAGCTACGCCTCCGCGGGCACTGAAGCTTTCTTT
cdr3_aa: CASYASAGTEAFF

j_call: TRBJ1-1
v_call: TRBV30
clone_size: few
d_call: -
cdr3_nt: TGTGCCTGGAGTACCTCTCGGGGAAGGGCTGAAGCTTTCTTT
cdr3_aa: CAWSTSRGRAEAFF

j_call: TRBJ1-6
v_call: TRBV20-1
clone_size: -
d_call: -
cdr3_nt: TGCAGTGCTAGAAGAGAAGCCCTCCACTTT
cdr3_aa: CSARREALHF

j_call: TRBJ2-3
v_call: TRBV10-3
clone_size: -
d_call: -
cdr3_nt: TGTGCCATCAGTGTCGCGCTAGCAACAGATACGCAGTATTTT
cdr3_aa: CAISVALATDTQYF

j_call: TRBJ1-1
v_call: TRBV19
clone_size: -
d_call: -
cdr3_nt: TGTGCCAGTAGTATAGCCCTCGTCCTGAACACTGAAGCTTTCTTT
cdr3_aa: CASSIALVLNTEAFF

j_call: TRBJ1-2
v_call: TRBV28
clone_size: few
d_call: -
cdr3_nt: TGTGCCAGCAGTTTAAGGAACTATGGCTACACCTTC
cdr3_aa: CASSLRNYGYTF

j_call: TRBJ2-7
v_call: TRBV5-1
clone_size: -
d_call: -
cdr3_nt: TGCGCCAGCAGCTTACCGGGGGCCTACGAGCAGTACTTC
cdr3_aa: CASSLPGAYEQYF

j_call: TRBJ2-5
v_call: TRBV6-1
clone_size: -
d_call: TRBD2
cdr3_nt: TGTGCCATCACGGGGGGAAAAGAGACCCAGTACTTC
cdr3_aa: CAITGGKETQYF

j_call: TRBJ2-7
v_call: TRBV10-3
clone_size: -
d_call: -
cdr3_nt: TGTGCCATCAACTCGGACATTTCCTACGAGCAGTACTTC
cdr3_aa: CAINSDISYEQYF

j_call: TRBJ1-3
v_call: TRBV7-2
clone_size: -
d_call: -
cdr3_nt: TGTGCCAGCAGCCCCAGGGCGGGAAACACCATATATTTT
cdr3_aa: CASSPRAGNTIYF

j_call: TRBJ2-3
v_call: TRBV2
clone_size: -
d_call: TRBD2
cdr3_nt: TGTGCCAGCGCAGAGACTAGCAGAGATACGCAGTATTTT
cdr3_aa: CASAETSRDTQYF

j_call: TRBJ2-7
v_call: TRBV9
clone_size: few
d_call: -
cdr3_nt: TGTGCCAGCAGCCCCCGGGGTGTTGGGTACGAGCAGTACTTC
cdr3_aa: CASSPRGVGYEQYF

j_call: TRBJ2-7
v_call: TRBV7-6
clone_size: -
d_call: -
cdr3_nt: TGTGCCAGCAGCCCGGGTTTTCCAGGGTATCCTTCCTACGAGCAGTACTTC
cdr3_aa: CASSPGFPGYPSYEQYF

j_call: TRBJ2-7
v_call: TRBV6-5
clone_size: few
d_call: -
cdr3_nt: TGTGCCAGCAGTTCGGCGGGCTTCTCCTACGAGCAGTACTTC
cdr3_aa: CASSSAGFSYEQYF

j_call: TRBJ2-7
v_call: TRBV28
clone_size: few
d_call: TRBD1
cdr3_nt: TGTGCCAGCAGGGGACAGGGGAGCTCCTACGAGCAGTACTTC
cdr3_aa: CASRGQGSSYEQYF

j_call: TRBJ2-5
v_call: TRBV5-6
clone_size: few
d_call: -
cdr3_nt: TGTGCCAGCAGCTTCGGGACGCCCGGTCAAGAGACCCAGTACTTC
cdr3_aa: CASSFGTPGQETQYF

j_call: TRBJ2-6
v_call: TRBV5-4
clone_size: few
d_call: TRBD1
cdr3_nt: TGTGCCAGCAGGTCCACAGGGGCTGGGGCCAACGTCCTGACTTTC
cdr3_aa: CASRSTGAGANVLTF

j_call: TRBJ2-7
v_call: TRBV30
clone_size: few
d_call: -
cdr3_nt: TGTGCCTGGAGTGTGTGGGGGTACGAGCAGTACTTC
cdr3_aa: CAWSVWGYEQYF

j_call: TRBJ2-5
v_call: TRBV5-1
clone_size: -
d_call: -
cdr3_nt: TGCGCCAGCAGCTTACATACAGGGATACGGGAGACCCAGTACTTC
cdr3_aa: CASSLHTGIRETQYF

j_call: TRBJ2-2
v_call: TRBV29-1
clone_size: few
d_call: -
cdr3_nt: TGCAGCGTTCGGGCAAGGAACACCGGGGAGCTGTTTTTT
cdr3_aa: CSVRARNTGELFF

j_call: TRBJ2-1
v_call: TRBV2
clone_size: -
d_call: -
cdr3_nt: TGTGCCAGCACCGTCCGGGACCGGTTAGGCAATGAGCAGTTCTTC
cdr3_aa: CASTVRDRLGNEQFF

j_call: TRBJ2-1
v_call: TRBV5-1
clone_size: -
d_call: TRBD2
cdr3_nt: TGCGCCAGCAGCCATATTCTTAGCGGGAGGAACAATGAGCAGTTCTTC
cdr3_aa: CASSHILSGRNNEQFF

j_call: TRBJ2-2
v_call: TRBV10-3
clone_size: -
d_call: -
cdr3_nt: TGTGCCATCAGTGAGGGTGGGCAGGGATTGAACACCGGGGAGCTGTTTTTT
cdr3_aa: CAISEGGQGLNTGELFF

j_call: TRBJ2-7
v_call: TRBV28
clone_size: -
d_call: TRBD1
cdr3_nt: TGTGCCAGCAGTTTAGGCAGGGGGCATACCTACGAGCAGTACTTC
cdr3_aa: CASSLGRGHTYEQYF

j_call: TRBJ1-1
v_call: TRBV9
clone_size: -
d_call: -
cdr3_nt: TGTGCCAGCAGCGTACAAGGGAACACTGAAGCTTTCTTT
cdr3_aa: CASSVQGNTEAFF

j_call: TRBJ1-1
v_call: TRBV30
clone_size: -
d_call: -
cdr3_nt: TGTGCCTGGAGGCAAGACGCTGAAGCTTTCTTT
cdr3_aa: CAWRQDAEAFF

j_call: TRBJ2-2
v_call: TRBV4-1
clone_size: few
d_call: -
cdr3_nt: TGCGCCAGCAGCCTAACTAAGTCCGGGGAGCTGTTTTTT
cdr3_aa: CASSLTKSGELFF

j_call: TRBJ1-1
v_call: TRBV30
clone_size: few
d_call: -
cdr3_nt: TGTGCCTGGAGTGTACAAGGGGAGGTGGAAGCTTTCTTT
cdr3_aa: CAWSVQGEVEAFF

j_call: TRBJ2-1
v_call: TRBV7-9
clone_size: -
d_call: -
cdr3_nt: TGTGCCAGCAGCTTAGCGCTTGGGGTTCATGAGCAGTTCTTC
cdr3_aa: CASSLALGVHEQFF

j_call: TRBJ2-1
v_call: TRBV27
clone_size: -
d_call: -
cdr3_nt: TGTGCCAGCAGTCCTGCCGGGAGAGGAACCTACAATGAGCAGTTCTTC
cdr3_aa: CASSPAGRGTYNEQFF

j_call: TRBJ2-7
v_call: TRBV29-1
clone_size: -
d_call: -
cdr3_nt: TGCAGCGTGCAGGCTAGGAGCTCCTACGAGCAGTACTTC
cdr3_aa: CSVQARSSYEQYF

j_call: TRBJ1-2
v_call: TRBV2
clone_size: -
d_call: TRBD1
cdr3_nt: TGTGCCAGCAGTGGAGACAGGGGGCGAGTCACCTATGGCTACACCTTC
cdr3_aa: CASSGDRGRVTYGYTF

j_call: TRBJ2-1
v_call: TRBV28
clone_size: many
d_call: TRBD2
cdr3_nt: TGTGCCAGCAGTTCGATCGGGCTAGCGGACTCCTACAATGAGCAGTTCTTC
cdr3_aa: CASSSIGLADSYNEQFF

j_call: TRBJ1-2
v_call: TRBV5-1
clone_size: -
d_call: -
cdr3_nt: TGCGCCAGCAGCTTGGGGGGCACAATGCAGGCCTTC
cdr3_aa: CASSLGGTMQAF

j_call: TRBJ2-1
v_call: TRBV9
clone_size: few
d_call: TRBD2
cdr3_nt: TGTGCCAGCAGCGTAAAGATAAGCGGGAGAGGGAATGAGCAGTTCTTC
cdr3_aa: CASSVKISGRGNEQFF

j_call: TRBJ1-5
v_call: TRBV9
clone_size: -
d_call: -
cdr3_nt: TGTGCCAGCAGCTTAAAAGAAGGTCAGCCCCAGCATTTT
cdr3_aa: CASSLKEGQPQHF

j_call: TRBJ2-7
v_call: TRBV4-3
clone_size: -
d_call: TRBD2
cdr3_nt: TGCGCCAGCAGCCAAGACAGCAGCGGGAGTCCCTACGAGCAGTACTTC
cdr3_aa: CASSQDSSGSPYEQYF

j_call: TRBJ2-1
v_call: TRBV5-1
clone_size: few
d_call: TRBD2
cdr3_nt: TGCGCCAGCAGCTTATTAGCGGGGCCTAACAATGAGCAGTTCTTC
cdr3_aa: CASSLLAGPNNEQFF

j_call: TRBJ2-5
v_call: TRBV23-1
clone_size: -
d_call: TRBD2
cdr3_nt: TGCGCCAGCTCGCCGGGACTAGCGGGGGCAGAGACCCAGTACTTC
cdr3_aa: CASSPGLAGAETQYF